These T cell receptor beta chains were read from a single sample in a study of cytomegalovirus exposure and HLA in healthy donors. Using immunoSEQ multiplex PCR, the repertoire was profiled, and TCRdb retains in-frame clones only, with some absent. The sample yields some 150,000 clones, 77% seen once. The source material was PBMCs. The receptors here all came from a female donor in good health and CMV-seronegative. The CDR3 runs from the conserved cysteine through the conserved F or W. D genes are given only for firm matches. Some rows have no size entry. The others give once, few or many, or a class for an expanded clone.

size: NA
V: TRBV19
J: TRBJ1-1
D: TRBD1
CDR3: CASKIRDRGTEAFF
DNA: TGTGCCAGCAAAATCCGGGACAGGGGCACTGAAGCTTTCTTT

size: NA
V: TRBV29-1
J: TRBJ2-5
D: TRBD2
CDR3: CSVGTSAEETQYF
DNA: TGCAGCGTTGGGACTAGCGCGGAAGAGACCCAGTACTTC

size: NA
V: TRBV28
J: TRBJ2-7
D: NA
CDR3: CASSLWQGFDEQYF
DNA: TGTGCCAGCAGTTTGTGGCAGGGGTTCGACGAGCAGTACTTC

size: NA
V: TRBV5-4
J: TRBJ2-5
D: NA
CDR3: CASSYPTGREEETQYF
DNA: TGTGCCAGCAGTTATCCGACTGGTAGGGAGGAAGAGACCCAGTACTTC

size: NA
V: TRBV30
J: TRBJ2-3
D: TRBD2
CDR3: CAWSVVLAGTDTQYF
DNA: TGTGCCTGGAGTGTGGTACTAGCGGGCACAGATACGCAGTATTTT

size: NA
V: TRBV29-1
J: TRBJ2-7
D: NA
CDR3: CSAADSFYEQYF
DNA: TGCAGCGCCGCGGACAGTTTCTACGAGCAGTACTTC

size: NA
V: TRBV11-3
J: TRBJ2-2
D: NA
CDR3: CASMGEAGELFF
DNA: TGTGCCAGCATGGGGGAGGCCGGGGAGCTGTTTTTT

size: few
V: TRBV4-1
J: TRBJ1-1
D: TRBD1
CDR3: CASSQGTGSEAFF
DNA: TGCGCCAGCAGCCAGGGGACAGGGTCTGAAGCTTTCTTT

size: few
V: TRBV28
J: TRBJ2-1
D: NA
CDR3: CASSRTGSSYNEQFF
DNA: TGTGCCAGCAGTCGAACAGGGAGCTCCTACAATGAGCAGTTCTTC

size: NA
V: TRBV5-1
J: TRBJ2-2
D: TRBD2
CDR3: CASSPRGSGDTGELFF
DNA: TGCGCCAGCAGCCCCAGGGGTAGCGGGGATACCGGGGAGCTGTTTTTT

size: NA
V: TRBV9
J: TRBJ2-3
D: TRBD2
CDR3: CASRQAGGSTDTQYF
DNA: TGTGCCAGCAGACAAGCGGGAGGAAGCACAGATACGCAGTATTTT

size: NA
V: TRBV5-1
J: TRBJ2-7
D: TRBD1
CDR3: CASSLVTGANEQYF
DNA: TGCGCCAGCAGCTTGGTGACAGGGGCCAACGAGCAGTACTTC

size: NA
V: TRBV11-2
J: TRBJ1-5
D: NA
CDR3: CASSLGDISNQPQHF
DNA: TGTGCCAGCAGCTTAGGGGACATTAGCAATCAGCCCCAGCATTTT

size: few
V: TRBV19
J: TRBJ2-7
D: TRBD1
CDR3: CASSLQGAKLVQTYEQYF
DNA: TGTGCCAGTAGTCTACAGGGGGCGAAATTAGTGCAAACCTACGAGCAGTACTTC

size: NA
V: TRBV7-3
J: TRBJ1-1
D: TRBD1
CDR3: CASSSSGGRTEAFF
DNA: TGTGCCAGCAGCTCTTCAGGGGGCCGAACTGAAGCTTTCTTT

size: NA
V: TRBV15
J: TRBJ1-1
D: NA
CDR3: CATSRDSRSTEAFF
DNA: TGTGCCACCAGCAGAGATTCGAGGAGCACTGAAGCTTTCTTT